The present TCR beta chain was sequenced within a study of shared T cell receptors in the human thymus. Measured with immunoSEQ multiplex PCR; TCRdb has only the in-frame clones, and not every one. The profile shows just under 550,000 clones, about 84% of them singletons. The germline gives CDR1 WNHNN, CDR2 SYGVQD (reference sequence). CDR3 length equals 14 residues. V lost 11 bases to trimming and J lost 2 bases, with 18 bases between them. The same specimen was also included in a second study, on human thymus T cells.

The V and J genes are TRBV10-1 and TRBJ1-2, with a possible D match to TRBD1 (6 bases). The material sequenced was thymocytes. This sequence was found in a boy younger than two with a congenital heart defect. The CDR3 DNA reads as TGCGCCCCCCTTAGGGGACAATCCAACTATGGCTACACCTTC. Translation: CAPLRGQSNYGYTF.